This T cell receptor beta chain was captured in a study of shared clonotypes between healthy human individuals. The protocol was immunoSEQ multiplex PCR, while the TCRdb copy is restricted to in-frame clones and leaves out a portion. Of some 1 million clones listed, roughly 70% are singletons. Memory CD4+ cells were the fraction left after CD45RA+ naive selection. The V and J ends lost 2 bases and 3 bases respectively, with 9 bases between them. The germline V gene encodes CDR1 SGHRS and CDR2 YFSETQ. The CDR3 has 14 residues. Sample: memory CD4+ T cells sorted from blood. As for subset: CD45RA-negative fraction. The rearrangement joins TRBV5-1 to TRBJ1-3; the D gene is possibly TRBD1 (5 bases). This sequence originates from a young man in good health. The CDR3 loop reads CASSFGTGGNTIYF. The CDR3 DNA reads as TGCGCCAGCAGCTTCGGGACTGGTGGAAACACCATATATTTT.